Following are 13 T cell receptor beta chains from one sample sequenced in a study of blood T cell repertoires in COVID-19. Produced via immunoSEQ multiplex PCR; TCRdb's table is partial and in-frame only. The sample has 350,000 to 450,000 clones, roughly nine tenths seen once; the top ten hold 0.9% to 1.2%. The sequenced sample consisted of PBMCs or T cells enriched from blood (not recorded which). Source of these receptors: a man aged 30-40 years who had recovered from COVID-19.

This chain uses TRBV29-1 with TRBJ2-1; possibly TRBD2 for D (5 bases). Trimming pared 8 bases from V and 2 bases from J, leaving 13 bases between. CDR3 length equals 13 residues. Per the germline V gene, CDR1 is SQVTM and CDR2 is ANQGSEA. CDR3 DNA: TGCAGCTCCCTCCGGGATGCCTACAATGAGCAGTTCTTC. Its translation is CSSLRDAYNEQFF.

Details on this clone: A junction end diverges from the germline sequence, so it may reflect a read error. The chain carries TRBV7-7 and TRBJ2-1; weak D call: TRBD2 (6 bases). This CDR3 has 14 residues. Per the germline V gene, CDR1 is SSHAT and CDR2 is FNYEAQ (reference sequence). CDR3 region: CASSLGGVYNEQFF. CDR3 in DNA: TGTGCTAGCAGCTTAGGCGGGGTCTACAATGAGCAGTTCTTC.

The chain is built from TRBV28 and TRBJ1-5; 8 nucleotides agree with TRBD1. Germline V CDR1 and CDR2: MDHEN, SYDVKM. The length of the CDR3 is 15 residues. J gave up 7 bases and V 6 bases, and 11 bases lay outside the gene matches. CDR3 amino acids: CASSPRGQAEQPQHF. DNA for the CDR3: TGTGCCAGCAGCCCCCGGGGACAGGCTGAACAGCCCCAGCATTTT.

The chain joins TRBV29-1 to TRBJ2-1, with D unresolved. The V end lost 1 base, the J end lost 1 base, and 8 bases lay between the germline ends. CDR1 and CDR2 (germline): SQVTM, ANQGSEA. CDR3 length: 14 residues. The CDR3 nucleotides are TGCAGCGTTGAAGGGCGGAGATCCTACAATGAGCAGTTCTTC. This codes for CSVEGRRSYNEQFF.

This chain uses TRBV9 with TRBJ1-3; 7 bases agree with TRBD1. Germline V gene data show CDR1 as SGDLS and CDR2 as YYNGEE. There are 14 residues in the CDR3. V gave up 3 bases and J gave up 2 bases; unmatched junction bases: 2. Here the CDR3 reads CASSATGTGNTIYF. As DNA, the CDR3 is TGTGCCAGCAGCGCGACAGGGACTGGAAACACCATATATTTT.

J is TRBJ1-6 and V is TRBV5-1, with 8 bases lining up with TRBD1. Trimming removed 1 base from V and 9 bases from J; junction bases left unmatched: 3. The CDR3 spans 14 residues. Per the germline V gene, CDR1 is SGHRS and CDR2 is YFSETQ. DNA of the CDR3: TGCGCCAGCAGCTTGACACAGGGGGGTTCACCCCTCCACTTT. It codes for CASSLTQGGSPLHF.

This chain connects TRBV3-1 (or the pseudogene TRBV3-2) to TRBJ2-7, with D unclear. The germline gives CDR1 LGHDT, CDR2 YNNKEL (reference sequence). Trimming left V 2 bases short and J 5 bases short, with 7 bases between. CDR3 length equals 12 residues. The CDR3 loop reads CASSQLADEQYF. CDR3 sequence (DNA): TGTGCCAGCAGCCAATTGGCGGACGAGCAGTACTTC.

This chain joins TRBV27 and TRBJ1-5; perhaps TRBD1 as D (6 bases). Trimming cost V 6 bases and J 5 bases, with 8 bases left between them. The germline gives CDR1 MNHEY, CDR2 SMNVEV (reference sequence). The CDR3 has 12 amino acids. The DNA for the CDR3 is TGTGCCAGCAGCGGACAGCATCAGCCCCAGCATTTT. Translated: CASSGQHQPQHF.

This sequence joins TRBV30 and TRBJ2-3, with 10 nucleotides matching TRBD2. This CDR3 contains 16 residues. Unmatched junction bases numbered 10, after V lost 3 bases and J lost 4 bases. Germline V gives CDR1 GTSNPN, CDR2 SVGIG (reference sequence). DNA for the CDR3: TGTGCCTGGAGGCCCGGGCTAGCGGGAGTTTCAGATACGCAGTATTTT. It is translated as CAWRPGLAGVSDTQYF.

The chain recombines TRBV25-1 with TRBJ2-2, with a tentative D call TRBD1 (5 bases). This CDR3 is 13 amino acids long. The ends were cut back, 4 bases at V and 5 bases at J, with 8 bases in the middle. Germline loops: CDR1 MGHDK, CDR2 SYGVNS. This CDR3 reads CASSGTFTGELFF. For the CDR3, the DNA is TGTGCCAGCAGTGGGACATTTACCGGGGAGCTGTTTTTT.

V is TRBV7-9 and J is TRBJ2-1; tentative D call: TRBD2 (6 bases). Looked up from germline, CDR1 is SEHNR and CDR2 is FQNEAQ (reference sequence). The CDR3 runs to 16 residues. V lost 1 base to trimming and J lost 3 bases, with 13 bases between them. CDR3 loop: CASSLEVAGSYNEQFF. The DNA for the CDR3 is TGTGCCAGCAGCTTAGAGGTGGCGGGGAGCTACAATGAGCAGTTCTTC.

The CDR3: CASGGTFLNQPQHF. In DNA form, the CDR3 reads TGTGCTAGTGGAGGGACTTTCCTCAATCAGCCCCAGCATTTT. This rearrangement joins TRBV12-5 to TRBJ1-5; D possibly corresponds to TRBD1 (5 bases). The CDR3 covers 14 residues. The V gene lost 6 bases and the J gene lost 3 bases, with 12 bases spanning the gap. From germline, CDR1 is LGHNT and CDR2 FRNRAP.

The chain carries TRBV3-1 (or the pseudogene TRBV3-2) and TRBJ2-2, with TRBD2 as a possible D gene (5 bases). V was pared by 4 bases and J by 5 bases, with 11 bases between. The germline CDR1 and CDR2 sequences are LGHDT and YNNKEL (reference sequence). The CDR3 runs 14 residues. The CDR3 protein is CASSPHGITGELFF. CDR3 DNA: TGTGCCAGCAGCCCCCACGGGATAACCGGGGAGCTGTTTTTT.